Listed below are T cell receptor beta chains from one sample, sequenced in a study of shared clonotypes between healthy human individuals. Sequencing used immunoSEQ multiplex PCR; TCRdb keeps in-frame clones, though not all of them. This sample has roughly 700,000 clones, with less than 85% found just once. Source material: memory CD4+ T cells sorted from blood. The receptors were gathered from a woman in her twenties or thirties in good health. Each CDR3 is given with its conserved first and last residue. The D gene is left open where the match is weak. For some rows the clone size is stated as once, few or many, or as a class when expanded; others skip it.

clone size	D gene	J gene	V gene	CDR3 length	CDR3 protein
-	-	TRBJ2-3	TRBV6-1	14	CASSEGGGAGTQYF
-	TRBD1	TRBJ1-2	TRBV6-5	14	CASNPNQGDRGYTF
few	-	TRBJ1-2	TRBV5-6	14	CASSPRTENYGYTF
many	-	TRBJ1-2	TRBV4-2	15	CASSQDLQTRYGYTF
few	-	TRBJ2-3	TRBV5-1	14	CASSLVSGEDTQYF
-	TRBD2	TRBJ2-7	TRBV19	15	CASSRSLAGGLEQYF
-	-	TRBJ1-5	TRBV6-1	18	CASSAPGGNLYSNQPQHF
-	-	TRBJ1-2	TRBV19	14	CASRSEGSRYGYTF
-	-	TRBJ1-1	TRBV27	16	CASSFIFSGGGTEAFF
-	TRBD1	TRBJ2-7	TRBV6-1	12	CASHGQAYEQYF
once	TRBD1	TRBJ1-1	TRBV28	13	CASRNRGNTEAFF
-	-	TRBJ2-7	TRBV4-1	14	CASSLEGHPEGQYF
-	-	TRBJ2-2	TRBV29-1	14	CSVERRGRTGELFF
once	-	TRBJ2-3	TRBV30	13	CAWKRGGTDTQYF
-	TRBD1	TRBJ1-1	TRBV18	14	CASSPGTGRAEAFF
once	TRBD1	TRBJ2-7	TRBV18	14	CASSPPGQTGEQYF
once	-	TRBJ1-2	TRBV7-9	14	CASSLEGRNYGYTF
-	-	TRBJ2-3	TRBV4-2	16	CASSQAVAEVTDTQYF
-	-	TRBJ2-7	TRBV28	13	CASSTGSLYEQYF
-	TRBD1	TRBJ1-1	TRBV7-9	14	CASSKGTGGTEAFF